These T cell receptor beta chains were read from a single sample in a study of blood T cell repertoires in COVID-19. Some clones are missing from TCRdb's copy, which holds only in-frame ones; the method was immunoSEQ multiplex PCR. The sample has 310,000 or so clones; over 80% are singletons. Sequencing was carried out using peripheral blood. The receptors derive from a man aged 25 to 40 with COVID-19, enrolled during active disease. Both conserved end residues are part of each CDR3. The D gene is left open where the match is weak. For some rows the clone size is stated as once, few or many, or as a class when expanded; others skip it.

>once|TRBJ2-1|TRBV19|NA
CASSIFQGPYNEQFF
TGTGCCAGTAGTATATTTCAGGGGCCCTACAATGAGCAGTTCTTC
>NA|TRBJ1-4|TRBV28|TRBD1
CASSSGTEAANEKLFF
TGTGCCAGCAGTTCCGGGACAGAGGCTGCTAATGAAAAACTGTTTTTT
>NA|TRBJ2-7|TRBV6-5|NA
CASSQTALYEQYF
TGTGCCAGCAGTCAGACAGCCCTCTACGAGCAGTACTTC
>NA|TRBJ1-4|TRBV2|NA
CACLLDEKLFF
TGTGCCTGCCTCTTAGATGAAAAACTGTTTTTT
>NA|TRBJ2-2|TRBV18|NA
CASSPLRGRPIGAGELFF
TGTGCCAGCTCACCACTAAGAGGCAGGCCCATCGGGGCCGGGGAGCTGTTTTTT
>NA|TRBJ2-3|TRBV19|NA
CASSFAGADTQYF
TGTGCCAGTAGTTTCGCAGGGGCAGATACGCAGTATTTT
>NA|TRBJ2-1|TRBV21-1|NA
CASSKPTWTSGSFGYEQFF
TGTGCCAGCAGCAAACCAACTTGGACTAGCGGGAGTTTTGGCTATGAGCAGTTCTTC
>NA|TRBJ2-1|TRBV18|TRBD2
CASSPQAPSGTFYNEQFF
TGTGCCAGCTCACCTCAGGCTCCTAGCGGGACCTTTTACAATGAGCAGTTCTTC
>NA|TRBJ2-2|TRBV7-3|TRBD1
CASSSGQGGRGELFF
TGTGCCAGCAGCTCGGGACAGGGGGGTCGCGGGGAGCTGTTTTTT
>NA|TRBJ2-5|TRBV3-1/TRBV3-2|TRBD2
CASSPGLAETQYF
TGTGCCAGCAGCCCCGGACTAGCGGAGACCCAGTACTTC
>NA|TRBJ2-2|TRBV27|TRBD2
CASSQIGGTGELFF
TGTGCCAGCAGTCAGATCGGGGGGACCGGGGAGCTGTTTTTT
>NA|TRBJ2-5|TRBV3-1/TRBV3-2|NA
CASSQGALLQETQYF
TGTGCCAGCAGCCAAGGGGCTCTCCTCCAAGAGACCCAGTACTTC
>NA|TRBJ2-7|TRBV9|NA
CASSASSVISYEQYF
TGTGCCAGCAGCGCTTCTAGCGTGATCTCCTACGAGCAGTACTTC
>few|TRBJ1-3|TRBV6-6|TRBD1
CASSLLTGENTIYF
TGTGCCAGCAGCCTTCTGACAGGGGAAAACACCATATATTTT
>NA|TRBJ2-5|TRBV9|TRBD2
CASSPGVGGGPLRETQYF
TGTGCCAGCAGCCCGGGGGTTGGCGGGGGTCCCCTCCGCGAGACCCAGTACTTC
>NA|TRBJ2-1|TRBV27|TRBD2
CASSSPIQLAGDTLKFF
TGTGCCAGCAGTTCTCCTATCCAACTAGCGGGGGACACTTTGAAGTTCTTC
>once|TRBJ1-5|TRBV4-1|TRBD1
CASSPTGGQGSWPQHF
TGCGCCAGCAGCCCTACCGGGGGACAGGGGTCATGGCCCCAGCATTTT
>NA|TRBJ2-7|TRBV19|TRBD1
CASSIRTGAPGEQYF
TGTGCCAGTAGTATCCGGACAGGGGCGCCTGGCGAGCAGTACTTC
>NA|TRBJ2-7|TRBV5-1|TRBD1
CASSLVATGEAYEQYF
TGCGCCAGCAGCTTGGTAGCCACAGGGGAAGCGTACGAGCAGTACTTC
>NA|TRBJ2-3|TRBV4-2|TRBD2
CASSQATSGSRRDTQYF
TGTGCCAGCAGCCAAGCGACTAGCGGGAGCAGGAGGGATACGCAGTATTTT
>NA|TRBJ2-4|TRBV9|TRBD2
CASGRGGSAKNIQYF
TGTGCCAGCGGACGGGGGGGCTCGGCCAAAAACATTCAGTACTTC
>once|TRBJ2-7|TRBV3-1/TRBV3-2|NA
CASSQESWGRVNSYEQYF
TGTGCCAGCAGCCAAGAATCCTGGGGCCGCGTTAATTCCTACGAGCAGTACTTC
>NA|TRBJ1-6|TRBV5-4|TRBD1
CASSSGGTGHNSPLHF
TGTGCCAGCAGCAGCGGCGGGACAGGCCATAATTCACCCCTCCACTTT
>NA|TRBJ1-4|TRBV12-5|TRBD1
CASGDDREFGFPASYEKLFF
TGTGCTAGTGGTGACGACAGGGAATTCGGTTTCCCGGCTTCGTATGAAAAACTGTTTTTT
>NA|TRBJ1-4|TRBV2|TRBD1
CASSDRGHEKLFF
TGTGCCAGCAGTGACAGGGGGCATGAAAAACTGTTTTTT